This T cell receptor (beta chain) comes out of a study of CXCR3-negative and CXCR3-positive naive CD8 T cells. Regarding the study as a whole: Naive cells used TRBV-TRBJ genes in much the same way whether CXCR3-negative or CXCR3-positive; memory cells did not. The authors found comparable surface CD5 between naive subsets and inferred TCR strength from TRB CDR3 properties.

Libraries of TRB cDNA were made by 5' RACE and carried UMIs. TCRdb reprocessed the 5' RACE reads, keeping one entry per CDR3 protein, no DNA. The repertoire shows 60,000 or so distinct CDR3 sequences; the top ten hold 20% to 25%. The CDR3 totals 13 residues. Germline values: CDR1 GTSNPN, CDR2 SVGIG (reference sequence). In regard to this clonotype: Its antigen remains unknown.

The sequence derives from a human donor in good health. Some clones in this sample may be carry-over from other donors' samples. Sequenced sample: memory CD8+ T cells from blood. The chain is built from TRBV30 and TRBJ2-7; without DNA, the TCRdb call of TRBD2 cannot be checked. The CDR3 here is CATGLAGPYEQYF. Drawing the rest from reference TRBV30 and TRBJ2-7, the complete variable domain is SQTIHQWPATLVQPVGSPLSLECTVEGTSNPNLYWYRQAAGRGLQLLFYSVGIGQISSEVPQNLSASRPQDRQFILSSKKLLLSDSGFYLCATGLAGPYEQYFGPGTRLTVT.